What follows is one TCR beta chain and its context. Its target is unknown. In the authors' methods: Lowest detectable productive clonotype frequency was 2.59 x 10-5. Data came from immunoSEQ multiplex PCR; TCRdb stores just in-frame clones and leaves some out. D and trimming come from the DNA, and the V and J calls and clone size come from that table. The sample has about 32,000 clones; around 66% are singletons. The record originates from a study of STAT5B mutations in CD4+ large granular lymphocyte leukemia. Findings of the study overall: Patient CD4-sorted repertoires looked more clonal than healthy CD4+ repertoires, even without putative leukemic clones.

The CDR3 has 14 amino acids. The germline CDR1 and CDR2 sequences are MNHNS and SASEGT. V lost 4 bases, J lost 6 bases, and 10 bases lay in between. The gene calls are TRBV6-1 and TRBJ1-6, with TRBD1 as a possible D gene (6 bases). Sequencing was performed on CD4+ T cells from blood buffy coats. The TCR comes from a human donor in good health. CDR3 protein: CASSVGGPNSPLHF. The CDR3 region has the DNA TGTGCCAGCAGTGTGGGGGGGCCTAATTCACCCCTCCACTTT.